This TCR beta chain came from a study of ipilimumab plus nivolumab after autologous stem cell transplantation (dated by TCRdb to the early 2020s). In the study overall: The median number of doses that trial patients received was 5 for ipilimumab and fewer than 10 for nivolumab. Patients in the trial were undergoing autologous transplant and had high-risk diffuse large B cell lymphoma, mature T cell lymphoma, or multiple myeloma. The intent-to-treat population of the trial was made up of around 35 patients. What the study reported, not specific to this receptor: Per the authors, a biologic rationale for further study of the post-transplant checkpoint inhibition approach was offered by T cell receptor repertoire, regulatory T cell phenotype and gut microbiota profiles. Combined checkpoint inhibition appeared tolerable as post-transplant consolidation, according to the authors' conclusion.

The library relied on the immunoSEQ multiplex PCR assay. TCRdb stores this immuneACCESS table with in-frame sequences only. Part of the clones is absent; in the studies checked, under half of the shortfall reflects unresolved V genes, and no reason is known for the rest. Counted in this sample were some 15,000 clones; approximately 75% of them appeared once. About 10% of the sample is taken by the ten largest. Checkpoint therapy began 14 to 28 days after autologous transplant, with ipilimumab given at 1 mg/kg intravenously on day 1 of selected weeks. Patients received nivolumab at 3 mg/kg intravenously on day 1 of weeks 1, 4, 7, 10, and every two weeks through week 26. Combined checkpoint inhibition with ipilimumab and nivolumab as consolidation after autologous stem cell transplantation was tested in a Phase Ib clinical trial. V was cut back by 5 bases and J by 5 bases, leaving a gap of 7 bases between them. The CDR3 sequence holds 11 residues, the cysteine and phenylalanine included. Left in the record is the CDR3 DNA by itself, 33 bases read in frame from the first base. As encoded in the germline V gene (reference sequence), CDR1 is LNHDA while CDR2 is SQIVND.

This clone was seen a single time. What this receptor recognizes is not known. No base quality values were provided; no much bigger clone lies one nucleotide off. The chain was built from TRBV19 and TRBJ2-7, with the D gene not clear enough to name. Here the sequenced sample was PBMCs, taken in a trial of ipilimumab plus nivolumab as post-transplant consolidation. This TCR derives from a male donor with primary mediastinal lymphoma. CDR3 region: CASSLGDEQYF. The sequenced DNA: TGTGCCAGTAGTTTAGGCGACGAGCAGTACTTC.